These 13 T cell receptor beta chains share one sample of origin, sequenced in a study of T cell changes during pregnancy in multiple sclerosis. Assay used: immunoSEQ multiplex PCR; TCRdb lists only in-frame clones, some missing. The sample holds 40,000 to 55,000 clones, roughly nine tenths seen once. The sequencing here drew on peripheral blood, taken in the second trimester of pregnancy. The receptors derive from a female donor in good health, enrolled as a control in a pregnancy study.

The sample holds a few counts of this clone. The chain carries TRBV6-5 and TRBJ1-6; D is possibly TRBD1 (5 bases). In germline, CDR1 is MNHEY, CDR2 SVGAGI. The V gene lost 5 bases and the J gene lost 5 bases, with 7 bases spanning the gap. CDR3 length: 13 residues. CDR3 amino acids: CASSGQNNSPLHF. DNA of the CDR3: TGTGCCAGCAGTGGACAAAATAATTCACCCCTCCACTTT.

The rearrangement uses TRBV6-5 and TRBJ2-7, with 10 bases that match TRBD1. Germline CDR1 and CDR2: MNHEY and SVGAGI. This CDR3 region has 15 residues. V trimming: 8 bases; J trimming: 6 bases; junction bases outside the gene matches: 13. CDR3 in DNA: TGTGCCAGCGCTCGGGTCCCCGGGACAGGGGTCGAGCAGTACTTC. Encoded protein: CASARVPGTGVEQYF.

The chain links TRBV30 to TRBJ2-3; TRBD2 matches at 7 bases. The V gene end was trimmed by 3 bases and the J gene end by 2 bases; junction bases not matched to a gene: 8. Germline CDR1 GTSNPN, CDR2 SVGIG (reference sequence). This CDR3 comprises 15 residues. In DNA form, the CDR3 reads TGTGCCTGGAGCCGCCGGCGGGGGTTCACAGATACGCAGTATTTT. Encoded protein: CAWSRRRGFTDTQYF.

The V and J genes are TRBV5-1 and TRBJ2-3; 7 bases align to TRBD2. V lost 4 bases and J lost 4; bases outside the gene matches: 9. Germline CDR1 and CDR2: SGHRS and YFSETQ. This CDR3 region has 15 residues. The CDR3 sequence: CASSGRGGRADTQYF. Here the CDR3 DNA reads TGCGCCAGCAGCGGCCGTGGTGGGAGGGCAGATACGCAGTATTTT.

The J gene is TRBJ2-1, the V gene TRBV11-2; 7 bases agree with TRBD2. The CDR3 has 16 residues. The V and J ends lost 2 bases and 6 bases, in that order; junction bases with no gene match: 10. Per germline, CDR1 SGHAT and CDR2 FQNNGV. This CDR3 reads CASSLYAGVGFNEQFF. The CDR3 nucleotides are TGTGCCAGCAGCTTATATGCGGGAGTAGGTTTCAATGAGCAGTTCTTC. Full variable domain (outside the CDR3, taken from reference TRBV11-2 and TRBJ2-1): EAGVAQSPRYKIIEKRQSVAFWCNPISGHATLYWYQQILGQGPKLLIQFQNNGVVDDSQLPKDRFSAERLKGVDSTLKIQPAKLEDSAVYLCASSLYAGVGFNEQFFGPGTRLTVL.

The V gene is TRBV19, the J gene TRBJ1-5; D possibly corresponds to TRBD1 (6 bases). The germline gives CDR1 LNHDA, CDR2 SQIVND (reference sequence). Trimming took off 5 bases at V and 6 bases at J, with 17 bases between the two ends. This CDR3 has 15 amino acids. CDR3 loop: CASSFPAGVGQPQHF. In nucleotides, the CDR3 is TGTGCCAGTAGTTTCCCGGCAGGGGTGGGTCAGCCCCAGCATTTT.

The V and J genes are TRBV7-2 and TRBJ2-5; TRBD2 matches 12 bases. CDR3 length: 15 amino acids. Germline V CDR1 and CDR2: SGHTA, FQGNSA. With 3 bases clipped from V and 6 bases from J, the junction kept 5 bases outside the gene matches. For the CDR3, the DNA is TGTGCCAGCAGCTTGCTGACTAGCGGGAGAAAGACCCAGTACTTC. This codes for CASSLLTSGRKTQYF.

This clone occurred once. The chain joins TRBV4-3 to TRBJ1-2, with no clear D. The CDR3 contains 14 residues. The V end was cut by 4 bases, the J end by 8 bases, with 17 bases between. Looked up from germline, CDR1 is LGHNA and CDR2 is YSLEER. The CDR3 reads CASSPTSAAGGYTF. The CDR3 DNA reads as TGCGCCAGCAGCCCGACGTCAGCAGCGGGGGGCTACACCTTC.

V is TRBV27 and J is TRBJ1-1, with D uncertain. Germline V gene sequence: CDR1 MNHEY, CDR2 SMNVEV (reference sequence). The V end lost 6 bases, the J end lost 3 bases, and 17 bases lay between the germline ends. This CDR3 spans 15 amino acids. CDR3 sequence: CASRNRGWADTEAFF. CDR3 coding DNA: TGTGCCAGCAGGAACCGAGGGTGGGCGGACACTGAAGCTTTCTTT.

This chain connects TRBV21-1 to TRBJ1-2; TRBD1 is the table's D call, not checked against the DNA. TRBV21-1 is deemed a pseudogene. The CDR3 has 17 amino acids. The CDR3 DNA reads TGTGCCAGCAGCAAATCCGATCCCGACAGGGGCGGCTATGGCTACACCTTC. Amino acids: CASSKSDPDRGGYGYTF.

This sequence joins TRBV30 and TRBJ1-2; TRBD1 matches 7 bases. The CDR3 is made up of 15 amino acids. J was trimmed by 2 bases and V by 2 bases; bases with no gene match: 8. The V gene's germline CDR1 is GTSNPN and CDR2 SVGIG (reference sequence). The CDR3 DNA reads TGTGCCTGGAGTAACAGGGGTGGCTGGAACTATGGCTACACCTTC. As protein: CAWSNRGGWNYGYTF.

This clone showed up just a few times. This chain connects TRBV18 to TRBJ1-1, with 7 bases identical to TRBD1. The J segment lost 0 bases and the V segment lost 4 bases, leaving 2 bases of the junction unmatched. Germline V gives CDR1 KGHSH, CDR2 LQKENI. CDR3 length equals 14 residues. The CDR3 sequence: CASSQDRMNTEAFF. The CDR3, as DNA: TGTGCCAGCTCACAGGACAGGATGAACACTGAAGCTTTCTTT. The full variable domain, rest sourced from reference TRBV18 and TRBJ1-1, is NAGVMQNPRHLVRRRGQEARLRCSPMKGHSHVYWYRQLPEEGLKFMVYLQKENIIDESGMPKERFSAEFPKEGPSILRIQQVVRGDSAAYFCASSQDRMNTEAFFGQGTRLTVV.

A few counts support this clone. J is TRBJ1-1 and V is TRBV11-2, with D unresolved. The CDR3 length is 13 residues. The V end was cut by 2 bases, the J end by 3 bases, with 7 bases between. Germline V gene sequence: CDR1 SGHAT, CDR2 FQNNGV. The chain's CDR3 is CASSLWGDTEAFF. Written as DNA, the CDR3 is TGTGCCAGCAGCTTATGGGGAGACACTGAAGCTTTCTTT. The full variable domain, in which reference TRBV11-2 and TRBJ1-1 provide the parts outside the CDR3, is EAGVAQSPRYKIIEKRQSVAFWCNPISGHATLYWYQQILGQGPKLLIQFQNNGVVDDSQLPKDRFSAERLKGVDSTLKIQPAKLEDSAVYLCASSLWGDTEAFFGQGTRLTVV.